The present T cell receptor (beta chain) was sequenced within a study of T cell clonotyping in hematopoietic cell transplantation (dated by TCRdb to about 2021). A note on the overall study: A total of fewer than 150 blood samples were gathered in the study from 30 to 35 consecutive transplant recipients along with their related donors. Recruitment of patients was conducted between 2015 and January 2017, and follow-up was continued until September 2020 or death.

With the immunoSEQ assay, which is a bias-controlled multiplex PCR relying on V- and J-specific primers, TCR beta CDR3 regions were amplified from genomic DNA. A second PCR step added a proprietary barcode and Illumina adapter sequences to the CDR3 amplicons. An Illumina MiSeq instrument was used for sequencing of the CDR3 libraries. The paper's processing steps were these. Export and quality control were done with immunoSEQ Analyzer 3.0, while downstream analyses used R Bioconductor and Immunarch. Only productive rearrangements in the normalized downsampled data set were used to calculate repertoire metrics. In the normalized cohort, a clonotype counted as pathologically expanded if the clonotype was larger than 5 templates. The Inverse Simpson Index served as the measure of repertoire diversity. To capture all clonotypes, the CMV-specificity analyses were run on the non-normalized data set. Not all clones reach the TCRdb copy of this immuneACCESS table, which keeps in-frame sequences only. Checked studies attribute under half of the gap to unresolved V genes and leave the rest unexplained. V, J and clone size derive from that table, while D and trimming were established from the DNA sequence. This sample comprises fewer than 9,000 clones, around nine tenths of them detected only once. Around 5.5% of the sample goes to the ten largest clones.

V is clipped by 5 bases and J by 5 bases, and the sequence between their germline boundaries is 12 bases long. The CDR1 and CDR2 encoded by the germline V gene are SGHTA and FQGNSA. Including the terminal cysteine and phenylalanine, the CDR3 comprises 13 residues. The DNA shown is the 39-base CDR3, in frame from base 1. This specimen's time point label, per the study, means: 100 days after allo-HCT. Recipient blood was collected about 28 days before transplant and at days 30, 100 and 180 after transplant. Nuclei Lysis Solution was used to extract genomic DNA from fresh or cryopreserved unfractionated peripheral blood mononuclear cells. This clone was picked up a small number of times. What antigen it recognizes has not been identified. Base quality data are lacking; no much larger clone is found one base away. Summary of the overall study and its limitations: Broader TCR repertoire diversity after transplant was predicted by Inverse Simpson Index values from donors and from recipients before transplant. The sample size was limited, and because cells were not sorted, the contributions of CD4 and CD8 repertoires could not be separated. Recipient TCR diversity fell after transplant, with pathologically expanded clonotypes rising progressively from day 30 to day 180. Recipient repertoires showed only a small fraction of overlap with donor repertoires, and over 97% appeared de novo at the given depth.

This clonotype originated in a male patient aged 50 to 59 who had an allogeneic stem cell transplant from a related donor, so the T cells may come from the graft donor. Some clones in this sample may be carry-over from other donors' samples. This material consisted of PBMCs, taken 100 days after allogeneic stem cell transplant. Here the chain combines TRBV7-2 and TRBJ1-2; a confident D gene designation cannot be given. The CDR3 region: CASSPKVAYGYTF. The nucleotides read TGTGCCAGCAGCCCCAAGGTAGCGTATGGCTACACCTTC.